This T cell receptor (beta chain) appears in the sequencing data of a study of blood T cell repertoires in COVID-19. V was shortened by 3 bases and J by 1 base, with 10 bases between the two germline ends. CDR3 length: 15 residues. Germline CDR1 and CDR2: DFQATT and SNEGSKA (reference sequence). Clones were read by immunoSEQ multiplex PCR, and TCRdb kept only the in-frame ones, dropping some. This table holds fewer than 25,000 clones, more than 80% found once. The source of this sequence is a human donor in a cohort sampled during active COVID-19. Sequencing was done on a sample of peripheral blood. The gene calls are TRBV20-1 and TRBJ1-6, with D maybe TRBD1 (5 bases). The CDR3 bases are TGCAGTGCTAGTATTCAGGGATCCTATAATTCACCCCTCCACTTT. Its protein product is CSASIQGSYNSPLHF.